This T cell receptor (beta chain) was sequenced for a study of breast tumors, draining lymph nodes, adjacent tissues. Study-wide findings and caveats: Luminal-like breast cancer showed significantly greater tumor-nontumor repertoire similarity than basal-like breast cancer did. Findings are consistent with lymph node origin and intratumoral expansion of most tumor T cells. Tumor TCR diversity was below lymph nodes but above nontumor tissue.

Ten or more counts support this clonotype. Its matching antigen is unknown. The lymph nodes were axillary draining lymph nodes from breast cancer patients. TCRdb reprocessed the multiplex PCR reads with MiXCR, giving one entry per CDR3 protein. The sample yields 150,000 to 250,000 distinct CDR3 sequences, approximately 30% seen once. The origin of this receptor is a female donor with breast cancer. Some clones in this sample may be carry-over from other donors' samples. The sequencing input was axillary lymph node tissue.

The CDR3 DNA follows: TGTGCCAGCACCCTCATGGCAGAGCAGTACTTC. This gives the protein CASTLMAEQYF. The chain couples TRBV6-1 to TRBJ2-7; D call uncertain. There are 11 residues in the CDR3. From germline, CDR1 is MNHNS and CDR2 SASEGT. V was trimmed by 7 bases and J by 7 bases, leaving 11 bases between them.